This entry lists 21 T cell receptor beta chains sequenced from one sample in a study of identical twins. TCRdb re-analysed the 5' RACE reads in MiXCR, keeping a single row per CDR3 protein. The sample lists 200,000 to 250,000 distinct CDR3 sequences; around 6.8% were seen once. A further study also used this sample, focusing on yellow fever vaccine responses in identical twins.

The sample comprised memory (CD45RO+) T cells sorted from blood. The receptors shown here come from a woman aged 18-29 years in good health.

This clonotype showed up many times. V usage is TRBV5-1 and J usage is TRBJ2-1; 11 nucleotides agree with TRBD2. CDR1 is SGHRS and CDR2 is YFSETQ in the germline V gene. This CDR3 has 15 residues. The J segment lost 7 bases and the V segment lost 0 bases, leaving 3 bases of the junction unmatched. CDR3: CASSLVLAGENEQFF. The CDR3 DNA follows: TGCGCCAGCAGCTTGGTACTAGCGGGAGAGAATGAGCAGTTCTTC. The full variable domain, completed using reference TRBV5-1 and TRBJ2-1, is KAGVTQTPRYLIKTRGQQVTLSCSPISGHRSVSWYQQTPGQGLQFLFEYFSETQRNKGNFPGRFSGRQFSNSRSEMNVSTLELGDSALYLCASSLVLAGENEQFFGPGTRLTVL.

The chain joins TRBV11-2 to TRBJ1-5, with D uncertain. The CDR3 has 18 residues. Germline loops: CDR1 SGHAT, CDR2 FQNNGV. V lost 5 bases to trimming and J lost 3 bases, with 23 bases between them. This chain's CDR3 is CASSQSSAGWGANQPQHF. The CDR3 nucleotides read TGTGCCAGCAGCCAATCCTCGGCCGGATGGGGAGCCAATCAGCCCCAGCATTTT.

This chain links TRBV4-2 with TRBJ1-3, with a weak D call TRBD1 (5 bases). This CDR3 contains 16 residues. Germline-derived CDR1 and CDR2 are LGHNA and YNFKEQ. V lost 0 bases, J lost 4 bases, and 13 bases lay in between. For the CDR3, the DNA is TGTGCCAGCAGCCAAGATTCTCAGGGAACAGGAAACACCATATATTTT. Translated, it gives CASSQDSQGTGNTIYF.

The chain recombines TRBV10-3 with TRBJ2-5; maybe TRBD2 (6 bases). The CDR3 spans 15 residues. Trimming took off 0 bases at V and 3 bases at J, with 11 bases between the two ends. Germline V gives CDR1 ENHRY, CDR2 SYGVKD. The CDR3 bases are TGTGCCATCAGTGAGTCGGGGGGAGCGGAAGAGACCCAGTACTTC. This sequence encodes CAISESGGAEETQYF.

There are many counts of this clonotype. This chain links TRBV28 with TRBJ2-5; 10 bases are a match to TRBD1. The CDR3 runs to 17 residues. Germline V lookup: CDR1 MDHEN, CDR2 SYDVKM. Germline trimming cut 1 base from V and 1 base from J; bases unmatched to any gene: 6. CDR3 bases: TGTGCCAGCAGTTTATCCGGGACAGGGGCCCTCCAAGAGACCCAGTACTTC. Its translation: CASSLSGTGALQETQYF.

This clonotype was counted between two and nine times. CDR3 residues: CASSRGASGDEQFF. The CDR3 DNA reads TGTGCCAGCAGTAGGGGGGCTAGCGGCGATGAGCAGTTCTTC. The rearrangement joins TRBV6-4 to TRBJ2-1; perhaps TRBD2 as D (7 bases). The CDR3 covers 14 residues. Trimming shortened V by 5 bases and J by 8 bases, and 16 bases separated the two germline ends. Per germline, CDR1 MRHNA and CDR2 SNTAGT.

This clonotype has ten or more counts. This sequence joins TRBV12-3 or TRBV12-4 and TRBJ1-5; perhaps TRBD1 as D (5 bases). The V end lost 5 bases, the J end lost 2 bases, and 13 bases lay between the germline ends. This CDR3 region has 15 residues. DNA for the CDR3: TGTGCCAGCAGTGTCAGGGATGGGGGCAATCAGCCCCAGCATTTT. It translates to CASSVRDGGNQPQHF.

The chain recombines TRBV20-1 with TRBJ2-3, with D maybe TRBD1 (5 bases). The V and J ends lost 2 bases and 3 bases respectively, with 9 bases between them. The CDR3 covers 13 residues. CDR1 is DFQATT, CDR2 SNEGSKA, per germline (reference sequence). CDR3 nucleotides: TGCAGTGCTAGAAAAGACAGAACAGATACGCAGTATTTT. It codes for CSARKDRTDTQYF.

This chain uses TRBV9 with TRBJ2-1; D is ambiguous. CDR1 SGDLS and CDR2 YYNGEE come from the germline V gene. Trimming cost V 0 bases and J 6 bases, with 13 bases left between them. The CDR3 runs to 15 residues. CDR3: CASSVGEELGNEQFF. In DNA, the CDR3 is TGTGCCAGCAGCGTAGGGGAAGAGCTCGGCAATGAGCAGTTCTTC.

The J gene is TRBJ1-5, the V gene TRBV20-1; no firm D call. The CDR3 is 14 amino acids. Germline V gives CDR1 DFQATT, CDR2 SNEGSKA (reference sequence). With 2 bases removed from V and 7 bases from J, the gap between germline ends came to 15 bases. The CDR3 DNA is TGCAGTGCTAGATTAAGCCAGGCTAGACAGCCCCAGCATTTT. Its protein product is CSARLSQARQPQHF.

In this sample, this clonotype turned up a few times. The rearrangement links TRBV27 to TRBJ1-6; D possibly corresponds to TRBD1 (6 bases). CDR1 and CDR2 from the germline V gene are MNHEY and SMNVEV (reference sequence). The CDR3 runs 16 residues. Trimming stripped 5 bases from V and 9 bases from J, with 20 bases between. The CDR3 sequence is CASSAAGTPGGSPLHF. The CDR3 nucleotides read TGTGCCAGCAGTGCCGCCGGGACACCCGGGGGTTCACCCCTCCACTTT.

The chain joins TRBV12-3 or TRBV12-4 to TRBJ2-3; D ambiguous. The CDR3 sequence is 13 residues long. V was cut by 7 bases and J by 0 bases, with 8 bases left in between. The CDR3 DNA follows: TGTGCCAGCATGGCCACTAGCACAGATACGCAGTATTTT. This gives the protein CASMATSTDTQYF.

This clonotype was seen a handful of times. The CDR3 coding sequence is TGTGCCAGCAGCCAACACCAAATAGCGGGAGGGACGTCAGATACGCAGTATTTT. It codes for CASSQHQIAGGTSDTQYF. This chain connects TRBV4-2 to TRBJ2-3; 11 bases align to TRBD2. J lost 4 bases, V lost 2 bases, and 11 bases had no gene match. The germline CDR1 and CDR2 sequences are LGHNA and YNFKEQ. The CDR3 has 18 amino acids.

The table lists this clonotype with many counts. The J gene is TRBJ2-3, the V gene TRBV7-9, with D possibly TRBD2 on 6 matching bases. The CDR3 is made up of 13 amino acids. The germline CDR1 and CDR2 sequences are SEHNR and FQNEAQ (reference sequence). The V and J ends lost 5 bases and 8 bases respectively, with 14 bases between them. The chain's CDR3 is CASSTGTVGTQYF. The CDR3 coding sequence is TGTGCCAGCAGCACCGGGACTGTTGGTACGCAGTATTTT.

This clonotype was seen at least ten times. V is TRBV4-3 and J is TRBJ2-1; D gene uncertain. Germline-derived CDR1 and CDR2 are LGHNA and YSLEER. The length of the CDR3 is 15 residues. Between the trimmed V and J ends, which lost 0 bases and 2 bases, there was a span of 8 bases. The CDR3 is CASSQDLGAYNEQFF. The CDR3 coding sequence is TGCGCCAGCAGCCAAGATCTCGGCGCCTACAATGAGCAGTTCTTC.

Here the CDR3 DNA reads TGTGCCAGCAGTTTATCGTTCGGGCAGTTCTTC. It yields the protein CASSLSFGQFF. The J gene is TRBJ2-1, the V gene TRBV28; D not resolved. Looked up from germline, CDR1 is MDHEN and CDR2 is SYDVKM. The CDR3 covers 11 residues. V dropped 1 base and J dropped 12 bases, with 7 bases sitting between them.

The table lists this clonotype with many counts. The chain is built from TRBV20-1 and TRBJ1-2; no clear D gene. The CDR3 runs to 12 residues. V was trimmed by 6 bases and J by 3 bases, leaving 11 bases between them. Per the germline V gene, CDR1 is DFQATT and CDR2 is SNEGSKA (reference sequence). In DNA form, the CDR3 reads TGCAGTGCCCCTGTGGGATACTATGGCTACACCTTC. Its translation: CSAPVGYYGYTF.

The CDR3 DNA sequence: TGCAGTGCTAGAATTGTGGGTCAAAAACTGTTTTTT. Residues: CSARIVGQKLFF. The V gene is TRBV20-1, the J gene TRBJ1-4, with D hard to call. The CDR3 covers 12 residues. The V end lost 2 bases, the J end lost 9 bases, and 10 bases lay between the germline ends. CDR1 and CDR2 from the germline V gene are DFQATT and SNEGSKA (reference sequence).

This clonotype was counted ten times or more. This sequence joins TRBV15 and TRBJ2-1; 9 nucleotides agree with TRBD2. The CDR3 covers 16 residues. With 3 bases clipped from V and 6 bases from J, the junction kept 9 bases outside the gene matches. The germline gives CDR1 LNHNV, CDR2 YYDKDF (reference sequence). The CDR3 protein is CATSRVAGGPPNEQFF. The CDR3 nucleotides are TGTGCCACCAGCAGGGTGGCGGGAGGGCCCCCCAATGAGCAGTTCTTC.

The CDR3 nucleotides read TGTGCCAGCAGCCAGGGGGCGCGGGCAGATACGCAGTATTTT. It codes for CASSQGARADTQYF. The chain employs TRBV7-9 and TRBJ2-3, with 8 bases that match TRBD1. The V segment lost 5 bases and the J segment 4 bases; nucleotides outside the gene matches: 5. CDR1 and CDR2 from the germline V gene are SEHNR and FQNEAQ (reference sequence). The CDR3 covers 14 residues. The variable domain in full, completed from reference TRBV7-9 and TRBJ2-3, reads DTGVSQNPRHKITKRGQNVTFRCDPISEHNRLYWYRQTLGQGPEFLTYFQNEAQLEKSRLLSDRFSAERPKGSFSTLEIQRTEQGDSAMYLCASSQGARADTQYFGPGTRLTVL.

The sample holds a few counts of this clonotype. CDR3 sequence: CASSPPTSTDTQYF. In DNA form, the CDR3 reads TGTGCCAGCTCACCACCGACCAGCACAGATACGCAGTATTTT. The V gene is TRBV18, the J gene TRBJ2-3; D is unclear. V dropped 0 bases and J dropped 0 bases, with 4 bases sitting between them. The germline V gene encodes CDR1 KGHSH and CDR2 LQKENI. This CDR3 spans 14 amino acids.